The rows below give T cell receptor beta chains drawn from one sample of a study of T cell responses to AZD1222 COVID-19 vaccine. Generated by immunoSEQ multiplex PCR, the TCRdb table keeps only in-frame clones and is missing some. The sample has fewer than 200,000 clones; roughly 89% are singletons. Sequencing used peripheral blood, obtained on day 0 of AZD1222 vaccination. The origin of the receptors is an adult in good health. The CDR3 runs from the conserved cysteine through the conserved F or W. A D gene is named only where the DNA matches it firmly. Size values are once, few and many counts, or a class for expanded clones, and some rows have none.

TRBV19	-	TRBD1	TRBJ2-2	CASSMGQVIGELFF	TGTGCCAGTAGTATGGGACAGGTAATCGGGGAGCTGTTTTTT
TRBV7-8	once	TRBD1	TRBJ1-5	CASSLGGTGDQPQHF	TGTGCCAGCAGCTTAGGGGGGACAGGTGATCAGCCCCAGCATTTT
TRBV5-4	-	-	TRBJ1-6	CASSPRVDSPLHF	TGTGCCAGCAGCCCAAGGGTGGATTCACCCCTCCACTTT
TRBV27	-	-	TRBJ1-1	CASSFGGGDTEAFF	TGTGCCAGCAGTTTTGGGGGAGGCGACACTGAAGCTTTCTTT
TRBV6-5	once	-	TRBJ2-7	CATQVTRTGEQYF	TGTGCCACGCAAGTGACGCGAACGGGCGAGCAGTACTTC
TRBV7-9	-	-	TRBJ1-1	CASSFTQGLGTEAFF	TGTGCCAGCAGCTTCACCCAGGGATTAGGCACTGAAGCTTTCTTT
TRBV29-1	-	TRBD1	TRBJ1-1	CSVRGQGKREAFF	TGCAGCGTCCGGGGACAGGGGAAGAGGGAAGCTTTCTTT
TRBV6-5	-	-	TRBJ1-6	CASRGGLGRNSPLHF	TGTGCCAGCAGGGGGGGGTTAGGGAGGAATTCACCCCTCCACTTT
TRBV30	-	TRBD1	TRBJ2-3	CACIDRVGTDTQYF	TGTGCCTGTATTGACAGGGTCGGCACAGATACGCAGTATTTT
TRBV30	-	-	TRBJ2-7	CAWRTGSKQYF	TGTGCCTGGAGGACAGGTAGTAAGCAGTACTTC
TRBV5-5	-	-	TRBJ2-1	CASSLAGRVVDEQFF	TGTGCCAGCAGCTTGGCCGGAAGGGTAGTGGATGAGCAGTTCTTC
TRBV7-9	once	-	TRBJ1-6	CASSFRGSPLHF	TGTGCCAGCAGCTTCCGGGGTTCACCCCTCCACTTT
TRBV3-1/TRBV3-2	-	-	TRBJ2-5	CASSQGETQYF	TGTGCCAGCAGCCAAGGGGAGACCCAGTACTTC
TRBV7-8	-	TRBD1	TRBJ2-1	CASSSRIDRDQRHEQFF	TGTGCCAGCAGCTCGAGAATTGACAGGGACCAAAGGCATGAGCAGTTCTTC
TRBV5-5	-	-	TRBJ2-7	CASDPGTSYYEQYF	TGTGCCAGCGACCCCGGGACGAGCTACTACGAGCAGTACTTC
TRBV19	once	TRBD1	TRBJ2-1	CATMSATGAQQFF	TGTGCCACCATGTCCGCGACAGGGGCCCAGCAGTTCTTC
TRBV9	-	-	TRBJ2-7	CASSKDRTAYEQYF	TGTGCCAGCAGTAAGGACCGGACTGCCTACGAGCAGTACTTC
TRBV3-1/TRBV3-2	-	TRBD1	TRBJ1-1	CASSHTGGLTEAFF	TGTGCCAGCAGCCACACAGGGGGCCTGACTGAAGCTTTCTTT
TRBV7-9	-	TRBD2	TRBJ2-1	CASSTGLAGNNEQFF	TGTGCCAGCAGTACGGGACTAGCGGGCAACAATGAGCAGTTCTTC
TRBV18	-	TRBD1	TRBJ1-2	CASSLDRARYGYTF	TGTGCCAGCTCACTCGACAGGGCTCGCTATGGCTACACCTTC
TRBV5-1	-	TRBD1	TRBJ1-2	CASSRQGLNYGYTF	TGCGCCAGCAGCAGACAGGGATTAAACTATGGCTACACCTTC
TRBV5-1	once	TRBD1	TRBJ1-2	CASSLGTGGAGYGYTF	TGCGCCAGCAGCTTGGGCACAGGGGGCGCAGGATATGGCTACACCTTC
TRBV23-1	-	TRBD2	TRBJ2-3	CASSRRASGRIGTDTQYF	TGCGCCAGCAGTCGCAGAGCTAGCGGGAGGATAGGCACAGATACGCAGTATTTT
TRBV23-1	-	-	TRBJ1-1	CASSQSFPGAEAFF	TGCGCCAGCAGTCAATCGTTCCCGGGGGCTGAAGCTTTCTTT
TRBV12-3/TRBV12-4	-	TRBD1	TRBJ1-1	CASSPGGHTEAFF	TGTGCCAGCAGCCCAGGGGGCCACACTGAAGCTTTCTTT
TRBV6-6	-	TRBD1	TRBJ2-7	CASSPHKLRDRAHRSTYEQYF	TGTGCCAGCAGTCCCCACAAACTCCGGGACAGGGCCCACCGTAGTACCTACGAGCAGTACTTC